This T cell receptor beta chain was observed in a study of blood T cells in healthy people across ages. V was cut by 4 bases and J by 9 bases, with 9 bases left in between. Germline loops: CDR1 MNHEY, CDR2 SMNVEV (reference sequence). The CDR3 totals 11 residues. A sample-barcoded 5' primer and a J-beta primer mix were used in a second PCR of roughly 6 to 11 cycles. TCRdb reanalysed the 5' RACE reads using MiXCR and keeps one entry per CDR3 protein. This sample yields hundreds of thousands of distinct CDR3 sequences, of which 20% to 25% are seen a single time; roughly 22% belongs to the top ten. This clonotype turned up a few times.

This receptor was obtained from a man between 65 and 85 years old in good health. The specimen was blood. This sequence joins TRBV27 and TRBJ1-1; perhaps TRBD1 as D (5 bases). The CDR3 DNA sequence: TGTGCCAGCAGTTCCTACAGGAAAGCTTTCTTT. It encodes CASSSYRKAFF.